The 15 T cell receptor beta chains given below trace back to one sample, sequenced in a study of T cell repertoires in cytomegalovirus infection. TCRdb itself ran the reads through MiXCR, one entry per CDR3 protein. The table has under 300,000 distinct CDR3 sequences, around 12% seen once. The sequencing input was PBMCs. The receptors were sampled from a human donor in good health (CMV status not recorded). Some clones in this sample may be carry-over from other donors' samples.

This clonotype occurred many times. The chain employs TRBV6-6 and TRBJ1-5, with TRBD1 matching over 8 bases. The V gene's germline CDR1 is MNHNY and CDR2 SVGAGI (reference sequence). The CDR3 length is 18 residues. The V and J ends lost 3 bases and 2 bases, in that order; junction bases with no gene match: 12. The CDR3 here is CASSYTGDRPGGNQPQHF. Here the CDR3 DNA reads TGTGCCAGCAGTTATACGGGGGACAGGCCTGGGGGCAATCAGCCCCAGCATTTT.

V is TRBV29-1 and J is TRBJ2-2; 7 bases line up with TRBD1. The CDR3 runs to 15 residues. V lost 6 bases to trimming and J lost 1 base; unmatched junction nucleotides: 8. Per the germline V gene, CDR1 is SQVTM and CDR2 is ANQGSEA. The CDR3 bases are TGCAGCGTCCAAGCCGGGACAGAGAACACCGGGGAGCTGTTTTTT. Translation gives CSVQAGTENTGELFF.

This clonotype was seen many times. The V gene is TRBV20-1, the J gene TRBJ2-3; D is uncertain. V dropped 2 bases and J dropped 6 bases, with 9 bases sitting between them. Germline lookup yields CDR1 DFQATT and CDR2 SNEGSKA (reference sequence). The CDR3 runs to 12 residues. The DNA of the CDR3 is TGCAGTGCTAGAAAAGGTTGGGATACGCAGTATTTT. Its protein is CSARKGWDTQYF.

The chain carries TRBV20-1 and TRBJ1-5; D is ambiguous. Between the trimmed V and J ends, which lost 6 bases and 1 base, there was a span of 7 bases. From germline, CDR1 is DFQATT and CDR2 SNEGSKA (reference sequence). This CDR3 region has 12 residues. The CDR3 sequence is CSALDSNQPQHF. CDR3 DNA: TGCAGTGCCCTAGACAGCAATCAGCCCCAGCATTTT.

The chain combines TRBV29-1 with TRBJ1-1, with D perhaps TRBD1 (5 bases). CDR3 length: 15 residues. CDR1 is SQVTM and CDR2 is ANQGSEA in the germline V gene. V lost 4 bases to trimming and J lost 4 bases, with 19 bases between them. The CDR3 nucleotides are TGCAGCGTTGGTGGGGGGGTAGGGTCGAGCACTGAAGCTTTCTTT. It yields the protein CSVGGGVGSSTEAFF.

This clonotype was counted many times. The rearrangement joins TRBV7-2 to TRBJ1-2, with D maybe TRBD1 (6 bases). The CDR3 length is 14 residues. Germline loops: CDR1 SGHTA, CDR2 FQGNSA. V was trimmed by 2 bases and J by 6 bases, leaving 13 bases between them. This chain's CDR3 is CASSLRGGGDGYTF. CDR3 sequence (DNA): TGTGCCAGCAGCTTAAGGGGGGGGGGCGATGGCTACACCTTC. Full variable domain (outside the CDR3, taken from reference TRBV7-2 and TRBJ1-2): GAGVSQSPSNKVTEKGKDVELRCDPISGHTALYWYRQSLGQGLEFLIYFQGNSAPDKSGLPSDRFSAERTGGSVSTLTIQRTQQEDSAVYLCASSLRGGGDGYTFGSGTRLTVV.

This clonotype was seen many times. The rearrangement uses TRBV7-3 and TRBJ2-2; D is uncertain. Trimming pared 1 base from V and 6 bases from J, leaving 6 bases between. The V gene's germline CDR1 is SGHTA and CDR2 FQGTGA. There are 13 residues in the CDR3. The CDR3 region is CASSLMRAGELFF. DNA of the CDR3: TGTGCCAGCAGCTTAATGAGAGCCGGGGAGCTGTTTTTT. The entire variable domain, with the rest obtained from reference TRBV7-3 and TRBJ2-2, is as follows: GAGVSQTPSNKVTEKGKYVELRCDPISGHTALYWYRQSLGQGPEFLIYFQGTGAADDSGLPNDRFFAVRPEGSVSTLKIQRTERGDSAVYLCASSLMRAGELFFGEGSRLTVL.

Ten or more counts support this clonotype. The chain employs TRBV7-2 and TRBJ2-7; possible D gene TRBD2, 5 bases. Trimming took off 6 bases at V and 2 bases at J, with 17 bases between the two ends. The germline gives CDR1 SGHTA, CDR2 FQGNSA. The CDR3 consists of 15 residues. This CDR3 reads CASSPSLGGAYEQYF. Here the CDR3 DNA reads TGTGCCAGCAGTCCTTCACTAGGCGGAGCCTACGAGCAGTACTTC.

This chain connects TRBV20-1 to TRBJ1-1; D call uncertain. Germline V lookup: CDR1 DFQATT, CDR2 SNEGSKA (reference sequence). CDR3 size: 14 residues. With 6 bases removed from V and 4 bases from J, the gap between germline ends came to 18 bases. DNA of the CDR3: TGCAGTGCCAAAGGGCGAGGATGGCGCACTGAAGCTTTCTTT. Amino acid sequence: CSAKGRGWRTEAFF.

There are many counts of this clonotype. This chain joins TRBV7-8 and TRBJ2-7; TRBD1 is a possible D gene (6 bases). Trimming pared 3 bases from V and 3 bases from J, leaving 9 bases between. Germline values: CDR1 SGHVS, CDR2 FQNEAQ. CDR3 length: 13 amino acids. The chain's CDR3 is CASSFTRGYEQYF. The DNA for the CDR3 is TGTGCCAGCAGCTTCACCAGGGGCTACGAGCAGTACTTC. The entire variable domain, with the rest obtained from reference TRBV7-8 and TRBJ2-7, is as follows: GAGVSQSPRYKVAKRGQDVALRCDPISGHVSLFWYQQALGQGPEFLTYFQNEAQLDKSGLPSDRFFAERPEGSVSTLKIQRTQQEDSAVYLCASSFTRGYEQYFGPGTRLTVT.

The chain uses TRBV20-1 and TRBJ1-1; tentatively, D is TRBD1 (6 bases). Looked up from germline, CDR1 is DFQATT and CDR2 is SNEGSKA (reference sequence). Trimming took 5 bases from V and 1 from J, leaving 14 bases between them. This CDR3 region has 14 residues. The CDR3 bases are TGCAGTGCTCTCTATCCCAGGGGGAACACTGAAGCTTTCTTT. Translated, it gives CSALYPRGNTEAFF.

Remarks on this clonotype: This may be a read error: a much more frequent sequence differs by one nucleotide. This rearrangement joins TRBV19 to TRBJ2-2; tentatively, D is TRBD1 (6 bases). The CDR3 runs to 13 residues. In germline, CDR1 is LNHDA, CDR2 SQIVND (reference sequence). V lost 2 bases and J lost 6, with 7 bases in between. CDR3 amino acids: CASSITGSGELFF. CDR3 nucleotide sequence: TGTGCCAGTAGTATAACAGGGTCCGGGGAGCTGTTTTTT.

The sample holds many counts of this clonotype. CDR3 amino acids: CATGEGTNTGELFF. As DNA, the CDR3 is TGTGCCACCGGCGAGGGAACGAACACCGGGGAGCTGTTTTTT. The rearrangement links TRBV7-6 to TRBJ2-2; D perhaps matches TRBD2 (5 bases). Germline V gene sequence: CDR1 SGHVS, CDR2 FNYEAQ. V was shortened by 10 bases and J by 0 bases, with 12 bases between the two germline ends. The CDR3 has 14 residues.

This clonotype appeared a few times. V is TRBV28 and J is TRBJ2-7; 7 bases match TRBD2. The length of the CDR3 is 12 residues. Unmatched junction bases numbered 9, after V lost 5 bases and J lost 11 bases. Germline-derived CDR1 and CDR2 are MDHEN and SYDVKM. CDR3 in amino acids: CASSPPGGREYF. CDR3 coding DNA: TGTGCCAGCAGTCCCCCGGGAGGCCGGGAGTACTTC. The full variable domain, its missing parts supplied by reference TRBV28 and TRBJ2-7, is DVKVTQSSRYLVKRTGEKVFLECVQDMDHENMFWYRQDPGLGLRLIYFSYDVKMKEKGDIPEGYSVSREKKERFSLILESASTNQTSMYLCASSPPGGREYFGPGTRLTVT.

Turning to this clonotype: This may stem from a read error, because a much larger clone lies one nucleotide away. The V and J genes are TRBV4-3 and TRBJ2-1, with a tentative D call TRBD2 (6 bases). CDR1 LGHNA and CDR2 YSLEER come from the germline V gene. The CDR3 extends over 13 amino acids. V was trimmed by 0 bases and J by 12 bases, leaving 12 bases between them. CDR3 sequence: CASSQEKGRGQFF. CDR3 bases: TGCGCCAGCAGCCAAGAGAAGGGGCGGGGGCAGTTCTTC.